Below, 8 T cell receptor beta chains from the same sample are listed, as sequenced in a study of regulatory T cells in long-lasting Graves disease. Arm-PCR of CDR3 regions and iRepertoire HTBI primers were used to build TCR beta libraries. TCRdb reanalysed the multiplex PCR reads using MiXCR and keeps one entry per CDR3 protein. Of around 400,000 distinct CDR3 sequences listed, roughly 25% are singletons. The time point is: persistent/refractory GD, antithyroid drugs over 5 years with positive TRAb. PBMC RNA served as the TCR library source. Sequences were derived from peripheral blood mononuclear cells (PBMCs), sampled when the disease was refractory, from a patient treated with antithyroid drugs. The receptors shown here come from a woman in her thirties or forties with Graves disease.

This clonotype appeared a few times. The J gene is TRBJ1-4, the V gene TRBV5-1; possible D gene TRBD1, 6 bases. V gave up 4 bases and J gave up 6 bases, with 16 bases separating them. The CDR3 length is 15 residues. Germline lookup yields CDR1 SGHRS and CDR2 YFSETQ. In DNA form, the CDR3 reads TGCGCCAGCAGCGCCCGGTCAGGGGCGGATGAAAAACTGTTTTTT. Translating it yields CASSARSGADEKLFF. Supplemented by reference TRBV5-1 and TRBJ1-4, the full variable domain reads KAGVTQTPRYLIKTRGQQVTLSCSPISGHRSVSWYQQTPGQGLQFLFEYFSETQRNKGNFPGRFSGRQFSNSRSEMNVSTLELGDSALYLCASSARSGADEKLFFGSGTQLSVL.

This clonotype was counted between two and nine times. The chain combines TRBV6-2 or TRBV6-3 with TRBJ2-7; 11 positions match TRBD1. V lost 7 bases and J lost 5; bases outside the gene matches: 10. CDR1 is MNHEY, CDR2 SVGEGT, per germline. CDR3 size: 15 residues. CDR3 bases: TGTGCCAGCACCTCGGACAGGGGGCGCATACACGAGCAGTACTTC. It translates to CASTSDRGRIHEQYF.

This clonotype was detected only a few times. The rearrangement uses TRBV15 and TRBJ2-1; D gene ambiguous. Germline V lookup: CDR1 LNHNV, CDR2 YYDKDF (reference sequence). The CDR3 totals 16 residues. The V gene lost 4 bases and the J gene lost 2 bases, with 15 bases spanning the gap. CDR3 residues: CATSTYGRGPYNEQFF. In nucleotides, the CDR3 is TGTGCCACCAGCACTTATGGGCGCGGACCCTACAATGAGCAGTTCTTC. Using reference TRBV15 and TRBJ2-1 for the parts outside the CDR3, the full variable domain is DAMVIQNPRYQVTQFGKPVTLSCSQTLNHNVMYWYQQKSSQAPKLLFHYYDKDFNNEADTPDNFQSRRPNTSFCFLDIRSPGLGDTAMYLCATSTYGRGPYNEQFFGPGTRLTVL.

There are many counts of this clonotype. V usage is TRBV28 and J usage is TRBJ1-1; D is unresolved. This CDR3 region has 14 residues. Trimming stripped 11 bases from V and 1 base from J, with 17 bases between. Germline lookup yields CDR1 MDHEN and CDR2 SYDVKM. For the CDR3, the DNA is TGTGCCGCCCTTCTGGCGAGGCAGAACACTGAAGCTTTCTTT. Translated: CAALLARQNTEAFF.

This clonotype was detected a few times. The chain links TRBV15 to TRBJ2-7; D ambiguous. Germline V gene data show CDR1 as LNHNV and CDR2 as YYDKDF (reference sequence). There are 13 residues in the CDR3. The V and J ends lost 1 base and 2 bases respectively, with 6 bases between them. DNA of the CDR3: TGTGCCACCAGCAGAGTCTATCCCTACGAGCAGTACTTC. Protein product: CATSRVYPYEQYF.

The table lists this clonotype with many counts. The chain combines TRBV12-3 or TRBV12-4 with TRBJ2-2; 10 nucleotides match TRBD1. V was clipped by 6 bases and J by 7 bases; unmatched bases: 8. There are 15 residues in the CDR3. Here the CDR3 DNA reads TGTGCCAGCAGCGATAGGACAGGGGGGAACGGGGAGCTGTTTTTT. Protein: CASSDRTGGNGELFF.

This clonotype was observed a handful of times. The chain joins TRBV20-1 to TRBJ1-6, with TRBD1 as a possible D gene (5 bases). The CDR3 extends over 12 amino acids. Germline V gives CDR1 DFQATT, CDR2 SNEGSKA (reference sequence). In DNA, the CDR3 is TGCAGCTTCAGGGCCGGGGATTCACCCCTCCACTTT. This codes for CSFRAGDSPLHF.

The genes are TRBV3-1 and TRBJ2-1; D uncertain. The V and J ends lost 3 bases and 0 bases respectively, with 9 bases between them. The CDR3 totals 15 residues. Germline lookup yields CDR1 LGHDT and CDR2 YNNKEL (reference sequence). The CDR3 loop is CASSQTRISYNEQFF. The CDR3 DNA reads TGTGCCAGCAGCCAGACGAGGATCTCCTACAATGAGCAGTTCTTC.